The 30 T cell receptor beta chains below come from one sample, sequenced in a study of shared clonotypes between healthy human individuals. Sequencing was performed with immunoSEQ multiplex PCR; in TCRdb, only in-frame clones are kept and a portion is missing. The sample includes roughly 2,500,000 clones, 90% to 95% of them seen just once. The sample comprised naive CD4+ T cells from PBMCs. Subset noted: CD45RA+ positively selected. These receptor sequences come from a man aged 18-30 years in good health. Some clones in this sample may be carry-over from other donors' samples.

Written as DNA, the CDR3 is TGCGCCAGCAGCCGCACAGGGGGCCAGAGCTCCTACGAGCAGTACTTC. Encoded protein: CASSRTGGQSSYEQYF. J is TRBJ2-7 and V is TRBV4-1; TRBD1 matches at 9 bases. The CDR3 is 16 residues long. Germline-derived CDR1 and CDR2 are MGHRA and YSYEKL. V was clipped by 4 bases and J by 0 bases; unmatched bases: 7.

The chain has TRBV28 and TRBJ1-4, with 12 bases lining up with TRBD1. J gave up 0 bases and V 5 bases, and 7 bases lay outside the gene matches. The germline V gene encodes CDR1 MDHEN and CDR2 SYDVKM. The length of the CDR3 is 18 residues. The CDR3 nucleotides read TGTGCCAGCAGTGGGACAGGGGGCGAGGGGTCAACTAATGAAAAACTGTTTTTT. It codes for CASSGTGGEGSTNEKLFF.

The J gene is TRBJ2-5, the V gene TRBV5-1, with 9 bases fitting TRBD2. The V gene end was trimmed by 4 bases and the J gene end by 4 bases; junction bases not matched to a gene: 5. The CDR3 spans 14 residues. CDR1 and CDR2 (germline): SGHRS, YFSETQ. The CDR3 is CASSGTSLGETQYF. The CDR3 DNA follows: TGCGCCAGCAGCGGGACTAGCCTGGGAGAGACCCAGTACTTC.

The chain couples TRBV10-1 to TRBJ2-3; D might be TRBD2 (5 bases). Germline V gives CDR1 WNHNN, CDR2 SYGVQD (reference sequence). This CDR3 region has 14 residues. The V end lost 3 bases, the J end lost 1 base, and 8 bases lay between the germline ends. CDR3 region: CASSDGSGTDTQYF. CDR3 nucleotides: TGCGCCAGCAGTGACGGTAGCGGCACAGATACGCAGTATTTT.

The V and J genes are TRBV7-9 and TRBJ1-1, with TRBD1 matching 10 bases. Trimming cost V 4 bases and J 7 bases; bases outside gene matches: 12. CDR1 is SEHNR and CDR2 is FQNEAQ in the germline V gene (reference sequence). There are 16 residues in the CDR3. DNA of the CDR3: TGTGCCAGCAGCTCCTTGGACAGGGGGGCTCCTGGTGAAGCTTTCTTT. It yields the protein CASSSLDRGAPGEAFF.

The chain combines TRBV7-2 with TRBJ2-7, with 8 bases fitting TRBD2. The V segment lost 10 bases and the J segment 3 bases; nucleotides outside the gene matches: 11. Germline loops: CDR1 SGHTA, CDR2 FQGNSA. The CDR3 extends over 14 amino acids. This CDR3 is CATRDGTSGYEQYF. DNA for the CDR3: TGTGCCACCCGAGACGGGACTAGTGGCTACGAGCAGTACTTC.

This chain links TRBV7-9 with TRBJ1-4; D might be TRBD1 (6 bases). The CDR3 runs 16 residues. Germline-derived CDR1 and CDR2 are SEHNR and FQNEAQ (reference sequence). Trimming cost V 4 bases and J 2 bases, with 14 bases left between them. CDR3 nucleotides: TGTGCCAGCAGCTCGGGGGGCGCCAGGACTAATGAAAAACTGTTTTTT. Translating it yields CASSSGGARTNEKLFF.

The gene calls are TRBV18 and TRBJ1-1; TRBD1 matches 8 bases. The germline V gene has CDR1 KGHSH and CDR2 LQKENI. V trimming: 1 base; J trimming: 7 bases; junction bases outside the gene matches: 11. The CDR3 consists of 16 residues. The CDR3 DNA sequence: TGTGCCAGCTCACCACGTCCGACAGGGGATTCCATTGAAGCTTTCTTT. Translated: CASSPRPTGDSIEAFF.

The chain links TRBV5-1 to TRBJ2-1; the D gene is possibly TRBD2 (5 bases). With 3 bases removed from V and 15 bases from J, the gap between germline ends came to 16 bases. Germline CDR1 is SGHRS and CDR2 is YFSETQ. The CDR3 loop spans 12 amino acids. CDR3: CASSSSGGFRFF. The CDR3, as DNA: TGCGCCAGCAGCTCGAGCGGCGGTTTCAGGTTCTTC.

V and J are TRBV27 and TRBJ2-5; TRBD1 matches 10 bases. The CDR3 has 15 amino acids. The J segment lost 5 bases and the V segment lost 3 bases, leaving 6 bases of the junction unmatched. CDR1 and CDR2 from the germline V gene are MNHEY and SMNVEV (reference sequence). This CDR3 is CASSLGQGLRETQYF. CDR3 coding DNA: TGTGCCAGCAGTTTGGGACAGGGGCTGAGGGAGACCCAGTACTTC.

The chain links TRBV28 to TRBJ1-1, with D possibly matching TRBD1 (5 bases). Looked up from germline, CDR1 is MDHEN and CDR2 is SYDVKM. V lost 3 bases and J lost 4, with 21 bases in between. The CDR3 extends over 17 amino acids. CDR3: CASSFWSFSRDGTEAFF. The CDR3 DNA reads TGTGCCAGCAGTTTTTGGAGTTTTTCTCGGGACGGCACTGAAGCTTTCTTT.

V is TRBV9 and J is TRBJ2-7; the match to TRBD1 covers 8 bases. Trimming took 3 bases from V and 0 from J; bases not matched to a gene: 2. Per germline, CDR1 SGDLS and CDR2 YYNGEE. CDR3 length equals 14 residues. The CDR3 is CASSGQGFSYEQYF. In nucleotides, the CDR3 is TGTGCCAGCAGCGGACAGGGGTTCTCCTACGAGCAGTACTTC. The entire variable domain, with the rest obtained from reference TRBV9 and TRBJ2-7, is as follows: DSGVTQTPKHLITATGQRVTLRCSPRSGDLSVYWYQQSLDQGLQFLIQYYNGEERAKGNILERFSAQQFPDLHSELNLSSLELGDSALYFCASSGQGFSYEQYFGPGTRLTVT.

J is TRBJ1-5 and V is TRBV6-5; possibly TRBD1 for D (5 bases). CDR3 length: 12 amino acids. From germline, CDR1 is MNHEY and CDR2 SVGAGI. V gave up 6 bases and J gave up 6 bases, with 9 bases separating them. CDR3 protein: CASRTAGQPQHF. In nucleotides, the CDR3 is TGTGCCAGCAGGACAGCCGGTCAGCCCCAGCATTTT.

V and J are TRBV7-6 and TRBJ2-3, with D possibly being TRBD1 (6 bases). The length of the CDR3 is 16 residues. Germline V lookup: CDR1 SGHVS, CDR2 FNYEAQ. V was pared by 4 bases and J by 1 base, with 15 bases between. The CDR3 bases are TGTGCCAGCAGCTCGGGACATCCCCTTGGCACAGATACGCAGTATTTT. This codes for CASSSGHPLGTDTQYF.

This sequence joins TRBV9 and TRBJ2-3; TRBD2 is a possible D gene (6 bases). The germline V gene encodes CDR1 SGDLS and CDR2 YYNGEE. The CDR3 runs to 15 residues. Trimming took off 4 bases at V and 1 base at J, with 13 bases between the two ends. CDR3 protein: CASSLRDSRTDTQYF. The CDR3 DNA is TGTGCCAGCAGCCTCCGGGACTCACGCACAGATACGCAGTATTTT.

V is TRBV5-4 and J is TRBJ1-2; D is unresolved. The CDR3 is 14 amino acids. CDR1 is SGHNT and CDR2 is YYREEE in the germline V gene (reference sequence). V dropped 4 bases and J dropped 7 bases, with 17 bases sitting between them. The CDR3 here is CASSPDVEVGGYTF. In DNA form, the CDR3 reads TGTGCCAGCAGCCCCGATGTCGAGGTCGGTGGCTACACCTTC.

The rearrangement uses TRBV10-1 and TRBJ1-1; 8 nucleotides align to TRBD1. The CDR3 contains 13 residues. V lost 6 bases and J lost 8; bases outside the gene matches: 8. CDR1 is WNHNN, CDR2 SYGVQD, per germline (reference sequence). The CDR3 DNA follows: TGCGCCAGCAGCGATTTCAGGGGGCGAGAAGCTTTCTTT. Translating it yields CASSDFRGREAFF.

The chain recombines TRBV25-1 with TRBJ2-5, with D possibly TRBD1 on 7 matching bases. The germline V and J ends were trimmed by 5 bases and 4 bases, with 17 bases remaining between them. The germline V gene encodes CDR1 MGHDK and CDR2 SYGVNS. The CDR3 loop spans 15 amino acids. The CDR3 DNA reads as TGTGCCAGCAGTAACACAGGGGCCGGGGGAGAGACCCAGTACTTC. Residues: CASSNTGAGGETQYF.

This clone was seen a single time. The gene calls are TRBV6-5 and TRBJ1-3; no clear D gene. From germline, CDR1 is MNHEY and CDR2 SVGAGI. V lost 2 bases and J lost 4, with 12 bases in between. The CDR3 has 15 residues. CDR3 bases: TGTGCCAGCAGTTACCGGCAGGCTCAAGGAAACACCATATATTTT. Its protein is CASSYRQAQGNTIYF.

V is TRBV28 and J is TRBJ2-1, with 8 nucleotides matching TRBD2. The V gene's germline CDR1 is MDHEN and CDR2 SYDVKM. There are 15 residues in the CDR3. With V trimmed by 5 bases and J by 5 bases, 8 bases remained unmatched. In nucleotides, the CDR3 is TGTGCCAGCAGTCCCGGCGGGGGGCCCCACAATGAGCAGTTCTTC. It translates to CASSPGGGPHNEQFF.

The chain couples TRBV10-2 to TRBJ1-6, with TRBD1 identical over 7 bases. Germline V gives CDR1 WSHSY, CDR2 SAAADI. The trim removed 3 bases at V and 7 bases at J, leaving 3 bases unmatched. This CDR3 contains 14 residues. In DNA, the CDR3 is TGCGCCAGCAGTGAACAGGGGATGAATTCACCCCTCCACTTT. This encodes CASSEQGMNSPLHF.

The chain employs TRBV28 and TRBJ1-4, with TRBD1 identical over 8 bases. Germline loops: CDR1 MDHEN, CDR2 SYDVKM. The CDR3 spans 15 residues. Trimming took 6 bases from V and 7 from J; bases not matched to a gene: 10. CDR3 residues: CASSTPTGGGEKLFF. The DNA of the CDR3 is TGTGCCAGCAGCACTCCCACAGGGGGTGGTGAAAAACTGTTTTTT.

This clone came up once. The J gene is TRBJ2-5, the V gene TRBV7-2, with TRBD1 as a possible D gene (6 bases). The CDR3 length is 17 residues. Germline-derived CDR1 and CDR2 are SGHTA and FQGNSA. Trimming pared 8 bases from V and 4 bases from J, leaving 26 bases between. For the CDR3, the DNA is TGTGCCAGCCGCGGCCGTAGAACAGGGAAACTGCGAGAGACCCAGTACTTC. This sequence encodes CASRGRRTGKLRETQYF.

This clone occurred a few times. The gene calls are TRBV6-5 and TRBJ1-2; D remains unclear. Germline V gene data show CDR1 as MNHEY and CDR2 as SVGAGI. The CDR3 length is 15 residues. V lost 0 bases to trimming and J lost 4 bases, with 12 bases between them. In DNA, the CDR3 is TGTGCCAGCAGTTACTCGGTACGGCGGGGCTATGGCTACACCTTC. Amino acids: CASSYSVRRGYGYTF.

The rearrangement joins TRBV7-9 to TRBJ1-6; tentative D call: TRBD1 (6 bases). The V gene's germline CDR1 is SEHNR and CDR2 FQNEAQ (reference sequence). This CDR3 comprises 15 residues. Between the trimmed V and J ends, which lost 2 bases and 7 bases, there was a span of 12 bases. The CDR3 DNA reads as TGTGCCAGCAGCTTAACACAGGGCCAAAATTCACCCCTCCACTTT. Encoded protein: CASSLTQGQNSPLHF.

The chain joins TRBV18 to TRBJ2-3, with D perhaps assigned TRBD1 or TRBD2 (5 bases each). Germline CDR1 reads KGHSH; CDR2 reads LQKENI. The V end lost 2 bases, the J end lost 5 bases, and 23 bases lay between the germline ends. The CDR3 covers 18 residues. CDR3 in amino acids: CASSPATYLRGREDTQYF. CDR3 nucleotides: TGTGCCAGCTCACCAGCAACGTATTTGAGGGGCCGTGAAGATACGCAGTATTTT.

The chain carries TRBV9 and TRBJ2-1; 15 nucleotides align to TRBD2. CDR3 length equals 17 residues. CDR1 is SGDLS, CDR2 YYNGEE, per germline. V was clipped by 3 bases and J by 6 bases; unmatched bases: 7. This CDR3 is CASSGRTGLAGGNEQFF. CDR3 coding DNA: TGTGCCAGCAGCGGACGAACGGGACTAGCGGGAGGCAATGAGCAGTTCTTC. Using reference TRBV9 and TRBJ2-1 for the parts outside the CDR3, the full variable domain is DSGVTQTPKHLITATGQRVTLRCSPRSGDLSVYWYQQSLDQGLQFLIQYYNGEERAKGNILERFSAQQFPDLHSELNLSSLELGDSALYFCASSGRTGLAGGNEQFFGPGTRLTVL.

The chain joins TRBV2 to TRBJ2-1; 10 nucleotides align to TRBD2. V shed 5 bases, J shed 2 bases, and the junction held 12 bases outside the gene matches. Germline V gene sequence: CDR1 SNHLY, CDR2 FYNNEI. The CDR3 covers 18 residues. CDR3 loop: CASSRTSGFHGPYNEQFF. As DNA, the CDR3 is TGTGCCAGCAGTCGGACTAGCGGATTCCACGGGCCCTACAATGAGCAGTTCTTC.

The CDR3 sequence: CASSVAVGGVYEQYF. In DNA form, the CDR3 reads TGTGCCAGCAGCGTAGCGGTAGGGGGGGTGTACGAGCAGTACTTC. The J gene is TRBJ2-7, the V gene TRBV9, with a tentative D call TRBD2 (7 bases). Germline loops: CDR1 SGDLS, CDR2 YYNGEE. The CDR3 runs 15 residues. The germline V and J ends were trimmed by 0 bases and 4 bases, with 14 bases remaining between them. Full variable domain (outside the CDR3, taken from reference TRBV9 and TRBJ2-7): DSGVTQTPKHLITATGQRVTLRCSPRSGDLSVYWYQQSLDQGLQFLIQYYNGEERAKGNILERFSAQQFPDLHSELNLSSLELGDSALYFCASSVAVGGVYEQYFGPGTRLTVT.

The chain employs TRBV7-3 and TRBJ2-3; D not resolved. The germline V and J ends were trimmed by 3 bases and 2 bases, with 9 bases remaining between them. This CDR3 is 14 amino acids long. Per germline, CDR1 SGHTA and CDR2 FQGTGA. This CDR3 is CASSLGAATDTQYF. The CDR3 DNA sequence: TGTGCCAGCAGCTTGGGCGCAGCCACAGATACGCAGTATTTT.